The T cell receptor beta chain described here comes from a study of T cells in Graves' hyperthyroidism and ophthalmopathy. The CDR3 spans 15 residues. V lost 3 bases and J 2 bases, leaving 11 bases between the germline ends. The germline gives CDR1 MNHNS, CDR2 SASEGT. Newly diagnosed hyperthyroidism patients aged 18 to 65 years had disease lasting under 2 months. At least ten counts were recorded for this clonotype. TCR beta CDR3 sequences were amplified from RNA transcripts. The HTBI set primed first-round TCR CDR3 RT-PCR. TCRdb analysed the multiplex PCR reads with MiXCR anew, one entry per CDR3 protein. The profile shows 100,000 to 130,000 distinct CDR3 sequences, about 17% of them singletons.

This rearrangement joins TRBV6-1 to TRBJ2-1; the D gene is possibly TRBD1 (6 bases). The sequenced sample consisted of blood. This clonotype was sampled from a woman aged 50 to 65 with Graves' hyperthyroidism. The CDR3 region has the DNA TGTGCCAGCAGTGACATAAAGGGGGCCTACAATGAGCAGTTCTTC. Translating gives CASSDIKGAYNEQFF.